This T cell receptor (beta chain) appears in the sequencing data of a study of metastatic and nonmetastatic thyroid tumors. No patient had received any treatment before thyroid surgery. In the study's own analysis: For papillary thyroid cancer, a distant-metastasis classifier was constructed from CDR3 differences observed across clinicopathological groups. TCRdb re-called clones from the PCR reads using MiXCR. The V and J calls here are based on TCRdb, not the publication. The sample includes about 93,000 clones, approximately 11% of them seen just once. This CDR3 contains 14 residues. V lost 5 bases and J 5 bases, leaving 16 bases between the germline ends. The V gene's germline CDR1 is SGHRS and CDR2 YFSETQ.

The source is a female donor with papillary thyroid cancer or a benign thyroid nodule (not recorded which). Some clones in this sample may be carry-over from other donors' samples. The sequencing input was blood. The V and J genes are TRBV5-1 and TRBJ1-1, with D hard to call. The CDR3 coding sequence is TGCGCCAGCAGGCCTGGCATGGGGTATACTGAAGCTTTCTTT. As protein: CASRPGMGYTEAFF.